This TCR beta chain was observed in a study of blood T cell repertoires in COVID-19. The CDR3 runs to 12 residues. Per the germline V gene, CDR1 is MNHEY and CDR2 is SVGAGI. Repertoires were generated with immunoSEQ multiplex PCR, while TCRdb's copy carries only in-frame clones and drops some. The sample includes about 200,000 clones, 85% to 90% of them seen just once. Remarks on this clone: Germline is not matched at one junction end, which may reflect a read error.

The TCR originated in a man at least 80 years old with acute or convalescent COVID-19. The sequenced material came from peripheral blood. The rearrangement links TRBV6-5 to TRBJ2-3; 9 bases align to TRBD2. CDR3 region: CASSNLAGSPNF. Written as DNA, the CDR3 is TGTGCCAGCAGCAATCTAGCGGGAAGCCCAAATTTT.